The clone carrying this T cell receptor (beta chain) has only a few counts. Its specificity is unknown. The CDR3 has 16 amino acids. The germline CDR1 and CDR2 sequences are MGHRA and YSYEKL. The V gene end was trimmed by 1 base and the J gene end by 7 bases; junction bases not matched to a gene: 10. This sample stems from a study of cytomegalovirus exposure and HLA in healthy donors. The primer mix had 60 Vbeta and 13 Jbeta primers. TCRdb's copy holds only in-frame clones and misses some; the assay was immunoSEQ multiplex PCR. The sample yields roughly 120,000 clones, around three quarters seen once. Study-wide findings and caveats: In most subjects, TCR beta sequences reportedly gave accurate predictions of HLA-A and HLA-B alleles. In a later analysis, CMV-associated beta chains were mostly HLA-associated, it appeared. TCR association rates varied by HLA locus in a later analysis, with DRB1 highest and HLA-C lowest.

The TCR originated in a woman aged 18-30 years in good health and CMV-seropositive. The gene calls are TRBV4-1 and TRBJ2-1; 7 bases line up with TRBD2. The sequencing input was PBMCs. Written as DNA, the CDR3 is TGCGCCAGCAGCCAAGTAACGGGGGGTGGGGGGAATGAGCAGTTCTTC. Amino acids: CASSQVTGGGGNEQFF.